This TCR beta chain emerged from a study of post-analysis software for immune sequencing data (dated by TCRdb to between 2015 and 2016). About the study as a whole: Recorded disease courses included relapsing-remitting, secondary progressive and progressive-relapsing multiple sclerosis, with some patients lacking subtype annotation. The patient repertoires were compared against about 10 previously published healthy control repertoires obtained from donors aged 6 to 25 years. A subset of samples was prepared in parallel using single-end sample barcoding, then pooled and co-amplified after Illumina adapter ligation. General conclusions and limits of the study: Strong co-clustering of samples prepared in the same batch was shown by direct clustering with F measure, prompting a batch-effect correction. The control group was slightly older than the multiple sclerosis patient group. Multiple sclerosis patients had significantly lower normalized Chao1 diversity than controls, a result that suggests substantial peripheral T-cell clonal expansion. Significantly higher frequencies in patients than in controls were found for roughly five TRBV segments, including TRBV5-6, TRBV5-1 and TRBV20-1.

TCR beta repertoires were profiled from peripheral blood of about a dozen young patients with multiple sclerosis to demonstrate the VDJtools post-analysis software. The patients with multiple sclerosis were children and adolescents between roughly 6 and 17 years of age. The library was obtained by PCR. TCRdb records Illumina HiSeq 2500 as the sequencer. To reduce PCR and sequencing biases, unique molecular identifiers were built into the TCR beta cDNA libraries. Every 1 to 10 million input T cells yielded approximately 500,000 cDNA molecules, meaning each molecule approximated one T cell. Patient libraries were prepared and sequenced with the same protocol used for the earlier healthy control dataset. Samples belonging to the same batch were prepared together, multiplexed and sequenced on a shared HiSeq lane. On the authors' methods: MIGEC handled the raw barcoded reads, throwing out single-read molecular identifier groups before consensus assembly and CDR3 extraction. Clonotype tables were post-analysed with VDJtools, and diversity was normalized by down-sampling all datasets to the smallest sample size. In repertoire overlap clustering, CDR3 amino acid sequences, but not nucleotide sequences, were matched to correct batch-related cross-sample contamination. The public reads were reprocessed in TCRdb via fastp at Q25 and MiXCR, keeping in-frame beta chains. Entries are consolidated by CDR3 protein sequence, retaining the most common genes and DNA. The V and J calls were not made by the authors but by TCRdb's processing. Here the sample has approximately 350,000 distinct CDR3 sequences; roughly 36% occur a single time. 13% of the sample is held by the ten biggest clonotypes.

About this clonotype itself: It lacks a known antigen. No clone much larger than this one lies a single base away; base qualities are absent.

The CDR3 holds 15 amino acids from the cysteine to the phenylalanine. Just CDR3 DNA is preserved here, 45 bases in frame from base 1. V and J lose 2 bases and 6 bases, and a span of 16 bases separates them. This receptor was taken from a girl between 10 and 17 years old with multiple sclerosis. The sequenced sample was blood. This sequence uses TRBV12-3 or TRBV12-4 and TRBJ1-2, with the identity of the D gene unclear. CDR3 loop: CASSLRAWFTHGYTF. In nucleotides, the sequence is TGTGCCAGCAGTTTACGAGCTTGGTTCACCCATGGCTACACCTTC.